This T cell receptor (beta chain) was recovered during a study of shared clonotypes between healthy human individuals. Study-level information: Donors consisted of two women and a few men between 18 and 49.

As to this clone: Its antigen is undetermined.

Findings and caveats of the study: Relative to their counterparts shared across all four donors, non-shared clonotypes exhibited diminished generation probabilities.

As originally analysed: ImmunoSEQ only sent back junction sequences with no quality scores, so filtering was done differently. Only in-frame clones appear in the TCRdb table, and some are missing; sequencing was by immunoSEQ multiplex PCR. Clonal size and the V and J genes are those of that table, whereas D and trimming came from the DNA. There are roughly 1 million clones in the sample; around three quarters occur only once, and around 0.47% lies in the top ten. Trimming removed 7 bases at V and 3 bases at J, with 9 bases between. The V gene's germline CDR1 is DFQATT and CDR2 SNEGSKA (reference sequence). The CDR3 is 11 amino acids.

The source of this sequence is a man aged 18 to 30 in good health. Some clones in this sample may be carry-over from other donors' samples. The V gene is TRBV20-1, the J gene TRBJ1-2, with D tentatively TRBD1 (6 bases). Sequences were obtained from memory CD4+ T cells from PBMCs. Described subset: CD45RA-negative fraction. The CDR3 loop reads CSVGTYYGYTF. CDR3 coding DNA: TGCAGTGTAGGGACATACTATGGCTACACCTTC.